This T cell receptor (beta chain) was captured by sequencing in a study of long-term antiretroviral therapy in people with HIV. Version v3.0 of the immunoSEQ assay ran at survey level. This table comes from immunoSEQ multiplex PCR, and its TCRdb copy is limited to in-frame clones, with some not included. This sample has about 48,000 clones, with about 86% found just once. Trimming took 3 bases from V and 4 from J; bases not matched to a gene: 4. The CDR3 is made up of 15 amino acids. Germline V lookup: CDR1 SGHVS, CDR2 FNYEAQ. This chain connects TRBV7-6 to TRBJ2-1, with 9 nucleotides matching TRBD1. The source is a woman under 30 with HIV. The specimen comprised unsorted PBMCs, sampled 0.8 years after starting antiretroviral therapy. The chain's CDR3 is CASSFRTGEYNEQFF. The CDR3 region has the DNA TGTGCCAGCAGCTTCCGGACAGGGGAATACAATGAGCAGTTCTTC.